Below are 32 T cell receptor beta chains sequenced from a single sample in a study of metastatic and nonmetastatic thyroid tumors. No patient had received any treatment before thyroid surgery. MiXCR re-clonotyped the PCR reads for TCRdb. The table shows 5,500 to 7,500 clones, with roughly 27% occurring only once. Sequences were obtained from adjacent normal tissue. The receptors here all came from a female donor with papillary thyroid cancer or a benign thyroid nodule (not recorded which). Some clones in this sample may be carry-over from other donors' samples.

The V call is TRBV6-4, the J call TRBJ1-1; no firm D call. CDR1 is MRHNA, CDR2 SNTAGT, per germline. This CDR3 region has 15 residues. With 6 bases removed from V and 4 bases from J, the gap between germline ends came to 18 bases. CDR3 sequence (DNA): TGTGCCAGCAGCTGGGTCCTTATCGATTCCACTGAAGCTTTCTTT. Protein sequence: CASSWVLIDSTEAFF.

V is TRBV4-1 and J is TRBJ1-2, with TRBD1 as a possible D gene (5 bases). There are 15 residues in the CDR3. Trimming took off 0 bases at V and 8 bases at J, with 16 bases between the two ends. From germline, CDR1 is MGHRA and CDR2 YSYEKL. The CDR3 coding sequence is TGCGCCAGCAGCCAAGATTGGGGAGGGGCGTGGGGCTACACCTTC. It encodes CASSQDWGGAWGYTF.

The J gene is TRBJ1-6, the V gene TRBV6-5; D unclear. The CDR3 is 14 residues long. V was pared by 2 bases and J by 5 bases, with 7 bases between. CDR1 is MNHEY and CDR2 is SVGAGI in the germline V gene. CDR3 sequence: CASSYVRDNSPLHF. For the CDR3, the DNA is TGTGCCAGCAGTTACGTTAGAGATAATTCACCCCTCCACTTT.

A remark on this clone: One junction end disagrees with the germline gene, perhaps due to a read error. The V and J genes are TRBV20-1 and TRBJ2-1; TRBD2 matches 7 bases. Germline loops: CDR1 DFQATT, CDR2 SNEGSKA (reference sequence). The CDR3 is 14 amino acids. CDR3 residues: CSARAASGYNEQFF. The CDR3, as DNA: TGCAGTGCTAGAGCGGCTAGCGGTTACAACGAGCAGTTCTTC.

By sample share, this clone is medium-sized. The J gene is TRBJ1-4, the V gene TRBV25-1, with 7 positions matching TRBD1. CDR3 length equals 14 residues. The germline V gene has CDR1 MGHDK and CDR2 SYGVNS. V gave up 4 bases and J gave up 4 bases; unmatched junction bases: 3. This CDR3 is CASSGGTVNEKLFF. In DNA, the CDR3 is TGTGCCAGCAGTGGGGGGACAGTTAATGAAAAACTGTTTTTT.

The chain carries TRBV7-8 and TRBJ1-2; 12 nucleotides align to TRBD1. The CDR3 is 16 amino acids. V was pared by 5 bases and J by 6 bases, with 10 bases of the junction left unmatched. Germline CDR1 is SGHVS and CDR2 is FQNEAQ. CDR3 bases: TGTGCCAGCAGCGGGACAGGGGGCGCGCTCCAAAATGGCTACACCTTC. This encodes CASSGTGGALQNGYTF. Full variable domain (remainder filled in from reference TRBV7-8 and TRBJ1-2): GAGVSQSPRYKVAKRGQDVALRCDPISGHVSLFWYQQALGQGPEFLTYFQNEAQLDKSGLPSDRFFAERPEGSVSTLKIQRTQQEDSAVYLCASSGTGGALQNGYTFGSGTRLTVV.

By share, this clone counts as large. The chain couples TRBV27 to TRBJ2-7, with D uncertain. Germline V lookup: CDR1 MNHEY, CDR2 SMNVEV (reference sequence). The V end was cut by 6 bases, the J end by 0 bases, with 6 bases between. The CDR3 consists of 12 residues. CDR3 loop: CASRDASYEQYF. The CDR3 region has the DNA TGTGCCAGCAGGGACGCCTCCTACGAGCAGTACTTC.

The gene calls are TRBV2 and TRBJ2-1; TRBD2 matches 7 bases. This CDR3 region has 13 residues. V was pared by 9 bases and J by 3 bases, with 5 bases of the junction left unmatched. Germline-derived CDR1 and CDR2 are SNHLY and FYNNEI. The CDR3 here is CARRERGYNEQFF. The CDR3 DNA follows: TGTGCCAGGCGGGAGAGGGGCTACAATGAGCAGTTCTTC.

The sample holds many counts of this clone. This chain joins TRBV5-4 and TRBJ2-7; the D call may be TRBD1 or TRBD2 (5 bases each). V dropped 3 bases and J dropped 3 bases, with 13 bases sitting between them. The CDR3 sequence is 14 residues long. Germline V gene lookup returns CDR1 SGHNT and CDR2 YYREEE (reference sequence). CDR3 residues: CASSSEGRRYEQYF. The CDR3 DNA follows: TGTGCCAGCAGCTCAGAGGGACGACGCTACGAGCAGTACTTC. Variable domain in full (rest from reference TRBV5-4 and TRBJ2-7): ETGVTQSPTHLIKTRGQQVTLRCSSQSGHNTVSWYQQALGQGPQFIFQYYREEENGRGNFPPRFSGLQFPNYSSELNVNALELDDSALYLCASSSEGRRYEQYFGPGTRLTVT.

This chain connects TRBV6-1 to TRBJ1-2; D might be TRBD1 (6 bases). The CDR3 runs 14 residues. V shed 7 bases and J shed 9 bases, with 21 bases lying between them. The germline V gene has CDR1 MNHNS and CDR2 SASEGT. The CDR3 loop is CASIPRGGDYCYTF. The DNA for the CDR3 is TGTGCCAGCATCCCCAGGGGCGGTGATTATTGCTACACCTTC.

The CDR3 region is CASSPQGLATYEQYF. DNA of the CDR3: TGTGCCAGCAGCCCCCAGGGACTAGCGACCTACGAGCAGTACTTC. The V gene is TRBV9, the J gene TRBJ2-7; the match to TRBD2 covers 10 bases. This CDR3 contains 15 residues. Germline V CDR1 and CDR2: SGDLS, YYNGEE. Unmatched junction bases numbered 6, after V lost 4 bases and J lost 2 bases.

The chain employs TRBV6-1 and TRBJ1-3; unclear D gene. Germline CDR1 reads MNHNS; CDR2 reads SASEGT. V dropped 6 bases and J dropped 3 bases, with 12 bases sitting between them. There are 14 residues in the CDR3. In DNA, the CDR3 is TGTGCCAGCAGGCTAAAAACGTTTGGAAACACCATATATTTT. Translated: CASRLKTFGNTIYF.

The chain combines TRBV20-1 with TRBJ2-1; D not certain. The CDR3 extends over 12 amino acids. Per germline, CDR1 DFQATT and CDR2 SNEGSKA (reference sequence). The V end lost 7 bases, the J end lost 6 bases, and 13 bases lay between the germline ends. CDR3: CSVESAINEQFF. The CDR3 DNA follows: TGCAGTGTGGAGAGTGCGATCAATGAGCAGTTCTTC.

This clone has more than one count but fewer than ten. The chain couples TRBV6-6 to TRBJ1-2; D is uncertain. Per germline, CDR1 MNHNY and CDR2 SVGAGI (reference sequence). V was trimmed by 5 bases and J by 2 bases, leaving 15 bases between them. The CDR3 has 15 residues. CDR3 in amino acids: CASSRFRGGNYGYTF. The CDR3 DNA reads as TGTGCCAGCAGTCGTTTTCGGGGAGGAAACTATGGCTACACCTTC.

As regards this clone: Within the sample, other DNA sequences also encode this same CDR3. This rearrangement joins TRBV5-1 to TRBJ1-1; D not resolved. Germline V lookup: CDR1 SGHRS, CDR2 YFSETQ. Deletions cut 1 base from V and 10 bases from J, with 17 bases between. This CDR3 has 14 residues. The CDR3 spells CASSLQTGAGLAFF. CDR3 nucleotide sequence: TGCGCCAGCAGCTTGCAAACCGGTGCGGGTCTAGCTTTCTTT. Looking up the rest from reference TRBV5-1 and TRBJ1-1 gives the full variable domain: KAGVTQTPRYLIKTRGQQVTLSCSPISGHRSVSWYQQTPGQGLQFLFEYFSETQRNKGNFPGRFSGRQFSNSRSEMNVSTLELGDSALYLCASSLQTGAGLAFFGQGTRLTVV.

This clone was recorded a few times. This chain joins TRBV5-4 and TRBJ2-1; TRBD2 agrees at 11 bases. Trimming removed 3 bases from V and 6 bases from J; junction bases left unmatched: 8. The CDR3 loop spans 16 amino acids. Germline V gives CDR1 SGHNT, CDR2 YYREEE (reference sequence). CDR3 residues: CASSYDLAGGINEQFF. The CDR3 coding sequence is TGTGCCAGCAGCTACGACTTAGCGGGAGGGATCAATGAGCAGTTCTTC. The full variable domain, its missing parts supplied by reference TRBV5-4 and TRBJ2-1, is ETGVTQSPTHLIKTRGQQVTLRCSSQSGHNTVSWYQQALGQGPQFIFQYYREEENGRGNFPPRFSGLQFPNYSSELNVNALELDDSALYLCASSYDLAGGINEQFFGPGTRLTVL.

The chain links TRBV5-1 to TRBJ2-1; a possible D gene is TRBD1 (5 bases). The CDR3 contains 14 residues. Germline V gene lookup returns CDR1 SGHRS and CDR2 YFSETQ. Trimming cost V 0 bases and J 7 bases, with 11 bases left between them. The CDR3 DNA is TGCGCCAGCAGCTTGGAGGGGTGGGCGAATGAGCAGTTCTTC. This gives the protein CASSLEGWANEQFF.

This clone was recorded at least ten times. A single base separates this from a much larger clone, so it may be a read error. The genes are TRBV2 and TRBJ1-4; D is unclear. Germline CDR1 SNHLY, CDR2 FYNNEI. The length of the CDR3 is 16 residues. The DNA of the CDR3 is TGTGCCGGCAGTGCAGACGGACCCGCAACTAATGAAAAACTGTTTTTT. Translated, it gives CAGSADGPATNEKLFF.

In this sample, this clone turned up a few times. The rearrangement joins TRBV6-1 to TRBJ1-1; a possible D gene is TRBD1 (5 bases). The CDR3 covers 15 residues. CDR1 is MNHNS, CDR2 SASEGT, per germline. V was trimmed by 9 bases and J by 1 base, leaving 18 bases between them. CDR3 nucleotide sequence: TGTGCCAGTAACCGAGCAGGGTGGAGGAACACTGAAGCTTTCTTT. It translates to CASNRAGWRNTEAFF.

This clone was observed a handful of times. The V call is TRBV6-5, the J call TRBJ1-4; a weak D match, TRBD1 (5 bases). The CDR3 has 15 residues. The V gene's germline CDR1 is MNHEY and CDR2 SVGAGI. Trimming took 4 bases from V and 3 from J, leaving 12 bases between them. The CDR3 loop is CASSLWSGSNEKLFF. CDR3 nucleotide sequence: TGTGCCAGCAGTTTATGGTCAGGGTCTAATGAAAAACTGTTTTTT.

This clone was seen repeatedly, ten times or more. The chain joins TRBV30 to TRBJ2-5, with a weak D call TRBD1 (6 bases). This CDR3 spans 13 amino acids. Trimming shortened V by 0 bases and J by 5 bases, and 10 bases separated the two germline ends. Per germline, CDR1 GTSNPN and CDR2 SVGIG (reference sequence). The CDR3 DNA follows: TGTGCCTGGAGTGTACAGAGGGGGGAGACCCAGTACTTC. It encodes CAWSVQRGETQYF.

V and J are TRBV5-1 and TRBJ1-6; D unresolved. V was shortened by 5 bases and J by 9 bases, with 12 bases between the two germline ends. Germline assignment: CDR1 SGHRS and CDR2 YFSETQ. CDR3 size: 13 residues. The CDR3 DNA reads as TGCGCCAGCAGGTCAGACCAAACTTCACCCCTCCACTTT. Translating it yields CASRSDQTSPLHF.

This chain links TRBV3-1 with TRBJ2-5; D uncertain. The closer fit of TRBJ2-1 to the DNA end suggests the J call may be wrong. CDR3 length: 12 amino acids. Germline V lookup: CDR1 LGHDT, CDR2 YNNKEL (reference sequence). This CDR3 reads CASRATCNEQFF. As DNA, the CDR3 is TGTGCCAGCAGGGCGACTTGCAATGAGCAGTTCTTC.

This clone showed up just once. J is TRBJ2-7 and V is TRBV10-3; 8 bases match TRBD1. The V segment lost 6 bases and the J segment 6 bases; nucleotides outside the gene matches: 10. The length of the CDR3 is 14 residues. Germline loops: CDR1 ENHRY, CDR2 SYGVKD. The CDR3: CAIRFRTGYFEQYF. CDR3 coding DNA: TGTGCCATCAGGTTCCGGACAGGGTACTTCGAGCAGTACTTC.

This clone was found many times. The junction and the germline gene differ at one end; a read error may be behind it. V and J are TRBV20-1 and TRBJ2-4, with D perhaps assigned TRBD1 or TRBD2 (5 bases each). There are 13 residues in the CDR3. The germline gives CDR1 DFQATT, CDR2 SNEGSKA (reference sequence). The CDR3 region is CGAPDGAVDIQYF. In DNA, the CDR3 is TGCGGTGCTCCCGACGGGGCAGTAGACATTCAGTACTTC.

The chain recombines TRBV7-9 with TRBJ1-4; the D is unclear. The germline gives CDR1 SEHNR, CDR2 FQNEAQ (reference sequence). This CDR3 has 14 residues. V was clipped by 5 bases and J by 4 bases, with 11 bases between them. CDR3 amino acids: CASSIGSLNEKLFF. CDR3 coding DNA: TGTGCCAGCAGCATCGGGTCGCTTAATGAAAAACTGTTTTTT.

This chain connects TRBV2 to TRBJ1-6; a possible D gene is TRBD1 (5 bases). The CDR3 has 14 amino acids. The V end was cut by 6 bases, the J end by 4 bases, with 10 bases between. CDR1 SNHLY and CDR2 FYNNEI come from the germline V gene. The CDR3 DNA reads as TGTGCCAGCAGAAGGGACGCATATAATTCACCCCTCCACTTT. This encodes CASRRDAYNSPLHF.

In its sample, this clone ranks as medium-sized. V and J are TRBV28 and TRBJ2-7, with 7 bases aligning to TRBD1. The CDR3 is made up of 14 amino acids. The V and J ends lost 8 bases and 3 bases, in that order; junction bases with no gene match: 10. CDR1 is MDHEN, CDR2 SYDVKM, per germline. The CDR3 bases are TGTGCCAGCCGTCATCGGGACAGCAGCTACGAGCAGTACTTC. As protein: CASRHRDSSYEQYF.

By share of the sample, this clone is medium-sized. CDR3 sequence: CSARSLASYEQYF. In DNA form, the CDR3 reads TGCAGTGCTAGAAGCCTAGCGAGCTACGAGCAGTACTTC. V is TRBV20-1 and J is TRBJ2-7; possible D gene TRBD2, 6 bases. CDR3 length: 13 amino acids. The V end lost 2 bases, the J end lost 3 bases, and 11 bases lay between the germline ends. The germline V gene has CDR1 DFQATT and CDR2 SNEGSKA (reference sequence).

The chain uses TRBV20-1 and TRBJ2-7, with D possibly called TRBD1 or TRBD2 (5 bases each). This CDR3 comprises 15 residues. Looked up from germline, CDR1 is DFQATT and CDR2 is SNEGSKA (reference sequence). Trimming took off 3 bases at V and 2 bases at J, with 17 bases between the two ends. The CDR3 DNA reads as TGCAGTGCTAGCGCCTACGGGACGGCGACCTACGAGCAGTACTTC. Its translation is CSASAYGTATYEQYF.

J is TRBJ2-7 and V is TRBV11-2; 8 positions match TRBD1. This CDR3 is built from 15 residues. From germline, CDR1 is SGHAT and CDR2 FQNNGV. Unmatched junction bases numbered 12, after V lost 7 bases and J lost 4 bases. In nucleotides, the CDR3 is TGTGCCAGCAAACCAGGGGGCGCCGCCCCATACGAGCAGTACTTC. This encodes CASKPGGAAPYEQYF.

The V and J genes are TRBV5-1 and TRBJ2-7; possibly TRBD1 or TRBD2 for D (5 bases each). Trimming pared 2 bases from V and 0 bases from J, leaving 12 bases between. This CDR3 is 15 amino acids long. CDR1 is SGHRS, CDR2 YFSETQ, per germline. The CDR3, as DNA: TGCGCCAGCAGCTTCGGGACGCTCAGCTCCTACGAGCAGTACTTC. As protein: CASSFGTLSSYEQYF.